This T cell receptor beta chain comes out of a study of T cells in tuberculosis. TCRdb's copy holds only in-frame clones and misses some; the assay was immunoSEQ multiplex PCR. The sample shows 60,000 or so clones, around 81% of them seen only once. After thawing and overnight rest, PBMC were stained with GMM-loaded CD1B tetramer, viability dye and anti-CD3 for sorting. The CD1B tetramers carried C32 glucose monomycolate purified from Rhodococcus equi. CDR3 length: 18 amino acids. The germline gives CDR1 MGHDK, CDR2 SYGVNS. With V trimmed by 3 bases and J by 1 base, 9 bases remained unmatched. The chain combines TRBV25-1 with TRBJ1-6; 7 positions match TRBD1. Input material: CD1b-GMM tetramer-negative cells sorted from PBMCs. The TCR sequence derives from an adult woman with latent tuberculosis. The CDR3 nucleotides read TGTGCCAGCAGTGATGACAGGGACTTAGTGTCCTATAATTCACCCCTCCACTTT. As protein: CASSDDRDLVSYNSPLHF.